The rows below give T cell receptor beta chains drawn from one sample of a study of vaccination and CD4 T cells after COVID-19. TCRdb reanalysed the PCR reads using MiXCR and keeps one entry per CDR3 protein. The sample contains around 13,000 distinct CDR3 sequences, about 50% of which appear only once. These receptors lack a known antigen. This material consisted of CD4+ T cells from blood, cultured in vitro, taken before SARS-CoV-2 vaccination. Receptor source: a human donor who had recovered from COVID-19. Each CDR3 is given with its conserved first and last residue. A D gene is named only where the DNA matches it firmly. Size is omitted from some rows. Given values are once, few, many or a class for expanded clones.

abundance: -; j_gene: TRBJ1-2; v_gene: TRBV11-2; len: 12; d_gene: -; CDR3nt: TGTGCCAGCAGCTCGTTTAGGGGTGGGGTCTCCTTC; CDR3aa: CASSSFRGGVSF
abundance: -; j_gene: TRBJ2-1; v_gene: TRBV11-2; len: 15; d_gene: TRBD2; CDR3nt: TGTGCCAGCAGCTTAGCCCTAGCGGGAGTTGATGAGCAGTTCTTC; CDR3aa: CASSLALAGVDEQFF
abundance: -; j_gene: TRBJ1-3; v_gene: TRBV7-6; len: 16; d_gene: TRBD1; CDR3nt: TGTGCCAGCAGCATGGGGGACAGGGCGTATGGAAACACCATATATTTT; CDR3aa: CASSMGDRAYGNTIYF
abundance: few; j_gene: TRBJ2-3; v_gene: TRBV6-2/TRBV6-3; len: 14; d_gene: -; CDR3nt: TGTGCCAGCAGCCCCGACAGGAGCCCAGATACGCAGTATTTT; CDR3aa: CASSPDRSPDTQYF
abundance: -; j_gene: TRBJ2-5; v_gene: TRBV30; len: 15; d_gene: -; CDR3nt: TGTGCCTGGACGCAGGGACCCCGCGGAACCGGGGCCCAGTACTTC; CDR3aa: CAWTQGPRGTGAQYF
abundance: few; j_gene: TRBJ2-5; v_gene: TRBV11-2; len: 11; d_gene: -; CDR3nt: TGTGCCAGCAGCTTCCAAGAGACCCAGTACTTC; CDR3aa: CASSFQETQYF
abundance: -; j_gene: TRBJ2-5; v_gene: TRBV20-1; len: 14; d_gene: -; CDR3nt: TGCAGTGCTAGAGATCTGGCGGGGTTGGAGACCCAGTACTTC; CDR3aa: CSARDLAGLETQYF
abundance: -; j_gene: TRBJ2-6; v_gene: TRBV15; len: 16; d_gene: -; CDR3nt: TGTGCCACCAGCAGGGACTACACCAAAGTGGCCAACGTCCTGACTTTC; CDR3aa: CATSRDYTKVANVLTF
abundance: -; j_gene: TRBJ1-2; v_gene: TRBV20-1; len: 12; d_gene: -; CDR3nt: TGCAGTGCTAGAGACAGGGTCTATGGCTACACCTTC; CDR3aa: CSARDRVYGYTF
abundance: -; j_gene: TRBJ1-1; v_gene: TRBV6-2/TRBV6-3; len: 14; d_gene: TRBD1; CDR3nt: TGTGCCAGCAGCCCCGGGACAGTGAACACTGAAGCTTTCTTT; CDR3aa: CASSPGTVNTEAFF
abundance: few; j_gene: TRBJ1-2; v_gene: TRBV19; len: 14; d_gene: -; CDR3nt: TGTGCCAGTAGTACCCTGGGGCCGAGCTATGGCTACACCTTC; CDR3aa: CASSTLGPSYGYTF
abundance: once; j_gene: TRBJ1-5; v_gene: TRBV10-2; len: 18; d_gene: TRBD1; CDR3nt: TGCGCCAGCAGTGAAGTGGGACAGTGGGATTATAGCAATCAGCCCCAGCATTTT; CDR3aa: CASSEVGQWDYSNQPQHF
abundance: few; j_gene: TRBJ1-1; v_gene: TRBV19; len: 15; d_gene: TRBD1; CDR3nt: TGTGCCAGTAGGGTCCTGGGGACAGGGCGCACTGAAGCTTTCTTT; CDR3aa: CASRVLGTGRTEAFF
abundance: few; j_gene: TRBJ2-2; v_gene: TRBV20-1; len: 13; d_gene: -; CDR3nt: TGCAGTGCTAGAGATCCAATGGGCGGGGAGCTGTTTTTT; CDR3aa: CSARDPMGGELFF
abundance: -; j_gene: TRBJ2-2; v_gene: TRBV20-1; len: 13; d_gene: TRBD1; CDR3nt: TGCAGTGCTGCCCAGGGGGTTTCCGGGGAGCTGTTTTTT; CDR3aa: CSAAQGVSGELFF
abundance: -; j_gene: TRBJ1-5; v_gene: TRBV7-2; len: 15; d_gene: TRBD1; CDR3nt: TGTGCCAGCAGCTCCCAAGGACAGGGGAGTCAGCCCCAGCATTTT; CDR3aa: CASSSQGQGSQPQHF
abundance: -; j_gene: TRBJ2-7; v_gene: TRBV20-1; len: 13; d_gene: TRBD2; CDR3nt: TGCAGTGCTAGGCGGGGGGGTTCGTGGGAGCAGTACTTC; CDR3aa: CSARRGGSWEQYF
abundance: few; j_gene: TRBJ1-5; v_gene: TRBV20-1; len: 14; d_gene: -; CDR3nt: TGCAGTGCTAGGCGACCTTATAGCAATCAGCCCCAGCATTTT; CDR3aa: CSARRPYSNQPQHF
abundance: -; j_gene: TRBJ1-5; v_gene: TRBV5-1; len: 13; d_gene: -; CDR3nt: TGCGCCAGCAGCCGAGGGACTGGGCAGCCCCAGCATTTT; CDR3aa: CASSRGTGQPQHF
abundance: -; j_gene: TRBJ2-4; v_gene: TRBV28; len: 13; d_gene: -; CDR3nt: TGTGCCAGCAGTTTATCAGGGCCGGACATTCAGTACTTC; CDR3aa: CASSLSGPDIQYF
abundance: -; j_gene: TRBJ1-5; v_gene: TRBV19; len: 13; d_gene: TRBD1; CDR3nt: TGTGCCAGTAGTGGACAGGGGGGACAGCCCCAGCATTTT; CDR3aa: CASSGQGGQPQHF
abundance: -; j_gene: TRBJ2-2; v_gene: TRBV6-1; len: 15; d_gene: -; CDR3nt: TGTGCCAGCACCCGGACGGGACTGAGCACCGGGGAGCTGTTTTTT; CDR3aa: CASTRTGLSTGELFF
abundance: -; j_gene: TRBJ1-2; v_gene: TRBV2; len: 14; d_gene: TRBD1; CDR3nt: TGTGCCAGCACTCGCAGGGGGAGTAACTATGGCTACACCTTC; CDR3aa: CASTRRGSNYGYTF
abundance: -; j_gene: TRBJ2-7; v_gene: TRBV7-6; len: 17; d_gene: TRBD2; CDR3nt: TGTGCCAGCAGCCTAAGTTCTAGCGGGGGGGTACCCTACGAGCAGTACTTC; CDR3aa: CASSLSSSGGVPYEQYF
abundance: -; j_gene: TRBJ1-1; v_gene: TRBV20-1; len: 19; d_gene: -; CDR3nt: TGCAGTGCCAAGTACGTGGCAGGGTGGGGTATCGGGCGGAACACTGAAGCTTTCTTT; CDR3aa: CSAKYVAGWGIGRNTEAFF
abundance: few; j_gene: TRBJ1-1; v_gene: TRBV7-8; len: 16; d_gene: -; CDR3nt: TGTGCCAGCAGCTTAGTAGGGGGAGTATTTCCCACTGAAGCTTTCTTT; CDR3aa: CASSLVGGVFPTEAFF
abundance: -; j_gene: TRBJ2-1; v_gene: TRBV19; len: 14; d_gene: -; CDR3nt: TGTGCCAGTAGTATACAGGGCGACTTTAATGAGCAGTTCTTC; CDR3aa: CASSIQGDFNEQFF
abundance: -; j_gene: TRBJ1-2; v_gene: TRBV7-3; len: 14; d_gene: -; CDR3nt: TGTGCCAGCAGCTTAAGGGCCGGGGCCTATGGCTACACCTTC; CDR3aa: CASSLRAGAYGYTF
abundance: -; j_gene: TRBJ1-5; v_gene: TRBV18; len: 14; d_gene: TRBD1; CDR3nt: TGTGCCAGCTCACCATCGGAGGGGGCACAGCCCCAGCATTTT; CDR3aa: CASSPSEGAQPQHF
abundance: -; j_gene: TRBJ1-1; v_gene: TRBV12-3/TRBV12-4; len: 13; d_gene: -; CDR3nt: TGTGCCAGCACGGCCCCCCGGAGCCGAGAAGCTTTCTTT; CDR3aa: CASTAPRSREAFF
abundance: -; j_gene: TRBJ1-1; v_gene: TRBV10-3; len: 14; d_gene: TRBD1; CDR3nt: TGTGCCATCAGTGACAGGGGGCGCGACACTGAAGCTTTCTTT; CDR3aa: CAISDRGRDTEAFF
abundance: -; j_gene: TRBJ1-2; v_gene: TRBV6-5; len: 14; d_gene: -; CDR3nt: TGTGCCAGCAGTTACTCGACGAGTGGCCATGGCTACACCTTC; CDR3aa: CASSYSTSGHGYTF
abundance: -; j_gene: TRBJ2-5; v_gene: TRBV28; len: 15; d_gene: -; CDR3nt: TGTGCCAGCAGTTTATCTGGCAGGGGAGACGAGACCCAGTACTTC; CDR3aa: CASSLSGRGDETQYF
abundance: -; j_gene: TRBJ2-1; v_gene: TRBV24-1; len: 13; d_gene: TRBD2; CDR3nt: TGTGCCACAAGCGGGGGGACCGGGAATGAGCAGTTCTTC; CDR3aa: CATSGGTGNEQFF
abundance: -; j_gene: TRBJ1-1; v_gene: TRBV10-3; len: 13; d_gene: -; CDR3nt: TGTGCCATCGTGTTACTGACCCACCCTGAAGCTTTCTTT; CDR3aa: CAIVLLTHPEAFF
abundance: -; j_gene: TRBJ2-1; v_gene: TRBV20-1; len: 17; d_gene: TRBD2; CDR3nt: TGCAGTGCTAGAGTTACTAGCGGGGGCCCCGGATACAATGAGCAGTTCTTC; CDR3aa: CSARVTSGGPGYNEQFF
abundance: -; j_gene: TRBJ2-7; v_gene: TRBV19; len: 15; d_gene: TRBD1; CDR3nt: TGTGCCAGTAGTGCCTCAGGGGGCTCAACTTACGAGCAGTACTTC; CDR3aa: CASSASGGSTYEQYF
abundance: -; j_gene: TRBJ2-3; v_gene: TRBV15; len: 14; d_gene: TRBD1; CDR3nt: TGTGCCACCAGCCAGGGGGCACTCACAGATACGCAGTATTTT; CDR3aa: CATSQGALTDTQYF
abundance: -; j_gene: TRBJ1-1; v_gene: TRBV7-2; len: 15; d_gene: -; CDR3nt: TGTGCCAGCATCCTGCTGGCGGGGATGAACACTGAAGCTTTCTTT; CDR3aa: CASILLAGMNTEAFF
abundance: -; j_gene: TRBJ2-7; v_gene: TRBV7-6; len: 16; d_gene: -; CDR3nt: TGTGCCAGCAGCCTTGAGTGGTTCAGGGGTGTAGGCGAGCAGTACTTC; CDR3aa: CASSLEWFRGVGEQYF
abundance: -; j_gene: TRBJ2-3; v_gene: TRBV19; len: 16; d_gene: TRBD1; CDR3nt: TGTGCCAGTAGTATGGAGAAGGGACAGGGGCGAGATACGCAGTATTTT; CDR3aa: CASSMEKGQGRDTQYF
abundance: -; j_gene: TRBJ1-3; v_gene: TRBV7-2; len: 15; d_gene: -; CDR3nt: TGTGCCAGCAGCTTAGCGGTCAACTCTGGAAACACCATATATTTT; CDR3aa: CASSLAVNSGNTIYF
abundance: -; j_gene: TRBJ1-3; v_gene: TRBV18; len: 13; d_gene: -; CDR3nt: TGTGCCAGCTCACCACAGGAAGGAAACACCATATATTTT; CDR3aa: CASSPQEGNTIYF
abundance: -; j_gene: TRBJ1-1; v_gene: TRBV29-1; len: 11; d_gene: TRBD1; CDR3nt: TGCAGCGTCGAGAGGGGGCAGGAAGCTTTCTTT; CDR3aa: CSVERGQEAFF
abundance: -; j_gene: TRBJ1-3; v_gene: TRBV20-1; len: 13; d_gene: TRBD1; CDR3nt: TGCAGTGCTTCGACAGGGTCTGGAAACACCATATATTTT; CDR3aa: CSASTGSGNTIYF
abundance: -; j_gene: TRBJ1-5; v_gene: TRBV24-1; len: 15; d_gene: -; CDR3nt: TGTGCCACCAGTGGTACAGGGAGTAGCAATCAGCCCCAGCATTTT; CDR3aa: CATSGTGSSNQPQHF
abundance: -; j_gene: TRBJ2-2; v_gene: TRBV7-9; len: 14; d_gene: -; CDR3nt: TGTGCCAGCAGCTTCCGTCCGGAGGCCGGGGAGCTGTTTTTT; CDR3aa: CASSFRPEAGELFF
abundance: once; j_gene: TRBJ2-4; v_gene: TRBV11-2; len: 17; d_gene: TRBD1; CDR3nt: TGTGCCAGCAGCTTAGGGGGGACAGGGAGGGCCAAAAACATTCAGTACTTC; CDR3aa: CASSLGGTGRAKNIQYF
abundance: -; j_gene: TRBJ2-3; v_gene: TRBV20-1; len: 17; d_gene: TRBD2; CDR3nt: TGCAGTGCTAGACCTCCACCAGCGGGGACGGATGCAGATACGCAGTATTTT; CDR3aa: CSARPPPAGTDADTQYF
abundance: few; j_gene: TRBJ1-2; v_gene: TRBV4-3; len: 13; d_gene: -; CDR3nt: TGCGCCAGCAGCCTTTCCTCTAACTATGGCTACACCTTC; CDR3aa: CASSLSSNYGYTF
abundance: -; j_gene: TRBJ2-4; v_gene: TRBV5-1; len: 17; d_gene: TRBD1; CDR3nt: TGCGCCAGCAGCGCCGGACAGGGGACGGTAGCCAAAAACATTCAGTACTTC; CDR3aa: CASSAGQGTVAKNIQYF
abundance: once; j_gene: TRBJ1-2; v_gene: TRBV10-3; len: 13; d_gene: -; CDR3nt: TGTGCCATCAGTTCCGACAGTAACTATGGCTACACCTTC; CDR3aa: CAISSDSNYGYTF